Sequencing of this T cell receptor (beta chain) was carried out in a study of cytomegalovirus exposure and HLA in healthy donors. Overall study results and limits: Most TCR sequences were seen very rarely across donors, but some public TCRs occurred in many. A reported reduction in N-insertions relative to the 666-donor mean was seen in an Asian-associated ancestry cluster in a later analysis.

Despite likely unrecorded immune exposures, the donors were nominally healthy at the time of sampling. Remarks on this clone: Its target is not known.

CDR1 is MGHRA, CDR2 YSYEKL, per germline. The CDR3 totals 19 residues. V shed 3 bases, J shed 0 bases, and the junction held 11 bases outside the gene matches. The study ran its PCR with 60 Vbeta and 13 Jbeta primers. Original data processing: Unique TCR beta chains numbered around 75 million in a later analysis, with some 9.9 million shared. Here immunoSEQ multiplex PCR was the method, and the copy in TCRdb shows in-frame clones only, minus some. D and trimming were read from the DNA, whereas the V and J calls and clone size are those reported in that table. The sample yields roughly 150,000 clones, roughly four fifths seen once.

The TCR was taken from a girl aged 2 to 10 in good health and CMV-seropositive. The sequenced sample was PBMCs. V and J are TRBV4-1 and TRBJ2-3; TRBD2 aligns across 11 bases. CDR3 nucleotides: TGCGCCAGCAGCCAGGGATTTAGCGGGAGGGCCTTAAGCACAGATACGCAGTATTTT. Protein sequence: CASSQGFSGRALSTDTQYF.